This T cell receptor beta chain emerged from a study of T cells in Graves' hyperthyroidism and ophthalmopathy. Amplified TCR beta CDR3 regions derived from RNA transcripts. A set of HTBI primers served as the primers for a first-round RT-PCR of the TCR CDR3. TCRdb passed the multiplex PCR reads through MiXCR, listing each CDR3 protein once. The sample records roughly 500,000 distinct CDR3 sequences, approximately 15% being singletons. Study conclusions and caveats: Most expanded thyroid clonotypes above 0.001 recurred in blood.

As for this clonotype: No antigen is known for it.

Blood was sampled at initial diagnosis of hyperthyroidism, prior to onset of any ophthalmopathy symptoms. The sample consisted of blood. The sequence came from a woman younger than 45 with Graves' hyperthyroidism that later progressed to Graves' ophthalmopathy.

The CDR3 loop reads CASSPMETGFETNEQFF. CDR3 sequence (DNA): TGTGCCAGCTCACCAATGGAGACAGGGTTCGAGACGAATGAGCAGTTCTTC. The rearrangement links TRBV18 to TRBJ2-1; 7 bases map to TRBD1. This CDR3 has 17 amino acids. The germline V gene encodes CDR1 KGHSH and CDR2 LQKENI. V lost 2 bases and J lost 7; bases outside the gene matches: 14. The full variable domain, rest sourced from reference TRBV18 and TRBJ2-1, is NAGVMQNPRHLVRRRGQEARLRCSPMKGHSHVYWYRQLPEEGLKFMVYLQKENIIDESGMPKERFSAEFPKEGPSILRIQQVVRGDSAAYFCASSPMETGFETNEQFFGPGTRLTVL.